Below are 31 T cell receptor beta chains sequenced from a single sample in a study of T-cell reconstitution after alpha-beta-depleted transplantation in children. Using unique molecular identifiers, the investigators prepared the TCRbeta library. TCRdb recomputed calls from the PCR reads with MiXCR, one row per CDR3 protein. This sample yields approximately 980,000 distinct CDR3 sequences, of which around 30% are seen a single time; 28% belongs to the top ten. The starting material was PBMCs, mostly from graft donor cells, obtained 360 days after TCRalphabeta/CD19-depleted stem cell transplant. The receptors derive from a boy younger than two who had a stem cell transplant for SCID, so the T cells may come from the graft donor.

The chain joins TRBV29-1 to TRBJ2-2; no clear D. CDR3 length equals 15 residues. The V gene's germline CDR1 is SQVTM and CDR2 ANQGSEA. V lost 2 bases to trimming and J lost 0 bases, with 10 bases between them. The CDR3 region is CSVEHYGANTGELFF. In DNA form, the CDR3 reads TGCAGCGTTGAACACTATGGCGCGAACACCGGGGAGCTGTTTTTT.

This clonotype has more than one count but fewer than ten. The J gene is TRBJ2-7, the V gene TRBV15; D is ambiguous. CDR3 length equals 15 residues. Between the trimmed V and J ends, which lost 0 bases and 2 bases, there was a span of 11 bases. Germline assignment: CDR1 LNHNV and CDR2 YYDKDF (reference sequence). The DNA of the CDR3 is TGTGCCACCAGCAGAGATAGTGGGCAGACCTACGAGCAGTACTTC. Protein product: CATSRDSGQTYEQYF.

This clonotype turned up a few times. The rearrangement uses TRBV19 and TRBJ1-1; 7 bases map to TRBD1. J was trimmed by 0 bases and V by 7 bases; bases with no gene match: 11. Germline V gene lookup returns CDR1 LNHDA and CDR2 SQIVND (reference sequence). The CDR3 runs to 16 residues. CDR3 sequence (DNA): TGTGCCAGTATAAGGACAGGCATGGGTATGAACACTGAAGCTTTCTTT. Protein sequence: CASIRTGMGMNTEAFF. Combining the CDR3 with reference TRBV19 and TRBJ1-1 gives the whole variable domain DGGITQSPKYLFRKEGQNVTLSCEQNLNHDAMYWYRQDPGQGLRLIYYSQIVNDFQKGDIAEGYSVSREKKESFPLTVTSAQKNPTAFYLCASIRTGMGMNTEAFFGQGTRLTVV.

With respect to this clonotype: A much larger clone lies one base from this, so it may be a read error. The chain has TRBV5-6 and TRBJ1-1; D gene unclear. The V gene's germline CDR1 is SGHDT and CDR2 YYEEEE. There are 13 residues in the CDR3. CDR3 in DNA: TGTGCCATCAGCCCTTCTTCGGGCACTGAAGCTTTCTTT. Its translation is CAISPSSGTEAFF.

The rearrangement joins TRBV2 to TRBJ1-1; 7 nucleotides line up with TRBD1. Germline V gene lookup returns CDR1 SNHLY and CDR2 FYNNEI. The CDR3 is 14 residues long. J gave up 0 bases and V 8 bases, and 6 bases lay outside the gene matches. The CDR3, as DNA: TGTGCCAGCTACAGGGGAGGTCTGAACACTGAAGCTTTCTTT. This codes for CASYRGGLNTEAFF.

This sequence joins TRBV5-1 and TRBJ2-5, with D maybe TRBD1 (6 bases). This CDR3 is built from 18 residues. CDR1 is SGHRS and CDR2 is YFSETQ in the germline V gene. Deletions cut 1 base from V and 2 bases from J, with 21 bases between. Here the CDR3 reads CASSLIPNRVRGQETQYF. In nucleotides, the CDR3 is TGCGCCAGCAGCTTGATCCCCAACAGGGTGAGAGGGCAAGAGACCCAGTACTTC.

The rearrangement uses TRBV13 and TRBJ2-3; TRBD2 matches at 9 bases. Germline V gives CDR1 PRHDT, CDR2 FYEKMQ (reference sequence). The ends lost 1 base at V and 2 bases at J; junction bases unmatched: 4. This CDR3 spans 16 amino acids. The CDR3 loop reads CASSLDPSGDTDTQYF. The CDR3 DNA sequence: TGTGCCAGCAGCTTAGATCCTAGCGGGGACACAGATACGCAGTATTTT.

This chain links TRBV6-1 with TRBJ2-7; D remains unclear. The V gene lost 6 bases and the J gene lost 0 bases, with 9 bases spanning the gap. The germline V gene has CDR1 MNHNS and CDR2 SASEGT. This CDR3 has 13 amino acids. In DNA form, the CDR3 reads TGTGCCAGCAGATCGACGGGCTCCTACGAGCAGTACTTC. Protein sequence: CASRSTGSYEQYF.

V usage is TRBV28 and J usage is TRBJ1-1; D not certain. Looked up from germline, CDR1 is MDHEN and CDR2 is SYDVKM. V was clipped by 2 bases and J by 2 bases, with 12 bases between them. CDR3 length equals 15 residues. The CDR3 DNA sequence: TGTGCCAGCAGTTTAAGGAACAGACCAAACACTGAAGCTTTCTTT. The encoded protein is CASSLRNRPNTEAFF.

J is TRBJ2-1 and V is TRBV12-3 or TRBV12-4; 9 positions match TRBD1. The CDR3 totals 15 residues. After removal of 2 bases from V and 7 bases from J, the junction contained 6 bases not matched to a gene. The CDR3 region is CASSLKQGAPNEQFF. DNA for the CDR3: TGTGCCAGCAGTTTAAAACAGGGGGCGCCGAATGAGCAGTTCTTC.

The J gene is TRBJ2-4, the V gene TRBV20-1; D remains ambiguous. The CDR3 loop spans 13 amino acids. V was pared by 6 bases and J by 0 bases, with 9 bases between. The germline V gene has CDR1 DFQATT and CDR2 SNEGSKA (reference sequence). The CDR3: CSATQIAKNIQYF. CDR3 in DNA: TGCAGTGCAACCCAAATAGCCAAAAACATTCAGTACTTC.

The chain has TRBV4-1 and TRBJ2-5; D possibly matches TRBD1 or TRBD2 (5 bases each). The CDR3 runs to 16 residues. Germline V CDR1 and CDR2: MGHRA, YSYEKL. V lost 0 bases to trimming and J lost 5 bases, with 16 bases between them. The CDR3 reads CASSQDGPRGRETQYF. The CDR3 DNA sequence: TGCGCCAGCAGCCAAGATGGTCCTCGGGGACGTGAGACCCAGTACTTC.

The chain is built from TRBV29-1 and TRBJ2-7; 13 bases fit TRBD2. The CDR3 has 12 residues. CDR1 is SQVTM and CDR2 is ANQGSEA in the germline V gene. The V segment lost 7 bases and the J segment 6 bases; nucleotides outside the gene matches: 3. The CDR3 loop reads CSGGLAGVEQYF. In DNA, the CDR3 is TGCAGCGGTGGACTAGCGGGGGTCGAGCAGTACTTC.

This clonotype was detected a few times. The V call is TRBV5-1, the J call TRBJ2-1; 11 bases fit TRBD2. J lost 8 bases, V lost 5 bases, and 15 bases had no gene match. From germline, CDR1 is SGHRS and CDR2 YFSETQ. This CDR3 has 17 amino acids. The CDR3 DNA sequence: TGCGCCAGCAGAAGACCGACTAGCGGGATTGGTATCGATGAGCAGTTCTTC. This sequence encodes CASRRPTSGIGIDEQFF.

CDR3 sequence: CASSEGFIQETQYF. In DNA form, the CDR3 reads TGTGCCAGCAGTGAAGGGTTCATCCAAGAGACCCAGTACTTC. The chain employs TRBV5-6 and TRBJ2-5; D unclear. Between the trimmed V and J ends, which lost 5 bases and 1 base, there was a span of 12 bases. CDR1 SGHDT and CDR2 YYEEEE come from the germline V gene. CDR3 length: 14 amino acids.

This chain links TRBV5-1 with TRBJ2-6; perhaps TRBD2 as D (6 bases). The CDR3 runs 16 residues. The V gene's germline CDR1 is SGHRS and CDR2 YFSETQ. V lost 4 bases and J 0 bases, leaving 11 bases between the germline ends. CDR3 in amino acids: CASSPAGRSGANVLTF. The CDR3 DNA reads TGCGCCAGCAGCCCGGCGGGGCGCTCTGGGGCCAACGTCCTGACTTTC.

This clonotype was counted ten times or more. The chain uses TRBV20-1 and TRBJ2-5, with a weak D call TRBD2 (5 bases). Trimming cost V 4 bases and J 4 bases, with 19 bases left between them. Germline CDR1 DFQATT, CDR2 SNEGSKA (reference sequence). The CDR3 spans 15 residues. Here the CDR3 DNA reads TGCAGTGCTACTGTGAGGGCGCAGGCTCGAGAGACCCAGTACTTC. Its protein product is CSATVRAQARETQYF.

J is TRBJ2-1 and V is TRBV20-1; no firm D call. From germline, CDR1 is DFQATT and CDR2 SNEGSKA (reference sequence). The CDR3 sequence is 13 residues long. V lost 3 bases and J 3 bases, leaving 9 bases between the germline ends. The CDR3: CSARRPGYNEQFF. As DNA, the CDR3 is TGCAGTGCTAGGAGGCCGGGCTACAATGAGCAGTTCTTC.

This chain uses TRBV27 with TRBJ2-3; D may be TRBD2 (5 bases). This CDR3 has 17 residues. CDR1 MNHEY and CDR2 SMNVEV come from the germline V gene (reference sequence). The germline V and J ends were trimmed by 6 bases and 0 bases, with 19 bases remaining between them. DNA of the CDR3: TGTGCCAGCAGCCATCCGGGGAAAGGCTTTAGCACAGATACGCAGTATTTT. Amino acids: CASSHPGKGFSTDTQYF.

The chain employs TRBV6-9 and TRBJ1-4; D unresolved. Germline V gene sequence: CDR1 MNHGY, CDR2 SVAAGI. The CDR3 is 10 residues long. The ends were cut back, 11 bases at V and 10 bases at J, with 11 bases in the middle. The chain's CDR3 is CAPGVGKLFF. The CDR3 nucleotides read TGTGCCCCCGGGGTGGGAAAACTGTTTTTT.

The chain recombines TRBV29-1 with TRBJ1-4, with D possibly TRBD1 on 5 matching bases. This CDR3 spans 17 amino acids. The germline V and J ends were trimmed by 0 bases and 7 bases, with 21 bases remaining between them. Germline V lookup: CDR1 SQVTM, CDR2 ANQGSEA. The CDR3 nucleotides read TGCAGCGTTGAAGATGTGCAGGGAAGTAGTATCGGTGAAAAACTGTTTTTT. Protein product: CSVEDVQGSSIGEKLFF.

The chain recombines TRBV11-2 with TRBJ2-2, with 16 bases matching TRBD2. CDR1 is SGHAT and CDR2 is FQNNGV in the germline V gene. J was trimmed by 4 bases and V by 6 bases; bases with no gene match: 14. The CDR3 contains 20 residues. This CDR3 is CASRNLPGTSGGARTGELFF. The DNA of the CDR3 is TGTGCCAGCAGGAACCTCCCCGGGACTAGCGGGGGGGCCCGCACCGGGGAGCTGTTTTTT.

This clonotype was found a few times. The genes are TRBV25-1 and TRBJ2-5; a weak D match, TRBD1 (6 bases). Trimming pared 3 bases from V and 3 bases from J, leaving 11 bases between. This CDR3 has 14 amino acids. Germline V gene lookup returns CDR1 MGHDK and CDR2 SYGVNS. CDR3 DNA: TGTGCCAGCAGTGATGGGACACCTAAAGAGACCCAGTACTTC. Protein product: CASSDGTPKETQYF.

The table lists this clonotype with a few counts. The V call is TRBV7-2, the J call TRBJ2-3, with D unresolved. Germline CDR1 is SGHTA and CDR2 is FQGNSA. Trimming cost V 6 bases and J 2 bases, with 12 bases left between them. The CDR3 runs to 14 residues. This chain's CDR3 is CASSLTRNTDTQYF. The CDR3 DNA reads TGTGCCAGCAGTTTGACACGTAACACAGATACGCAGTATTTT. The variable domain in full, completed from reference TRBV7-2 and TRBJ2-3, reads GAGVSQSPSNKVTEKGKDVELRCDPISGHTALYWYRQSLGQGLEFLIYFQGNSAPDKSGLPSDRFSAERTGGSVSTLTIQRTQQEDSAVYLCASSLTRNTDTQYFGPGTRLTVL.

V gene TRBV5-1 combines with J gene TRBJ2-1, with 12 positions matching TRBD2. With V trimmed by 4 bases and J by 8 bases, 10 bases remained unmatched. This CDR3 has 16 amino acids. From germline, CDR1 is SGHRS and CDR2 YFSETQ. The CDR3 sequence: CASSPGLAGLRYEQFF. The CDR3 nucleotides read TGCGCCAGCAGCCCCGGACTAGCGGGGTTAAGGTATGAGCAGTTCTTC.

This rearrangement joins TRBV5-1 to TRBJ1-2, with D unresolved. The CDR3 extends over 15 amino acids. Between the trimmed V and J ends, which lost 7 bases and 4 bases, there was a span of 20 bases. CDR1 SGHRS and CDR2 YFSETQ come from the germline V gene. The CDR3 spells CASGSVPGSLYGYTF. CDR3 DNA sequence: TGCGCCAGCGGATCTGTTCCGGGCTCTCTCTATGGCTACACCTTC.

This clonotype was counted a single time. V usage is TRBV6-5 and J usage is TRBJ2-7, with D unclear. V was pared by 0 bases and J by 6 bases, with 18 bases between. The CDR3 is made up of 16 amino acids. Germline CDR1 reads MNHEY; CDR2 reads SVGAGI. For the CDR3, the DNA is TGTGCCAGCAGTTACTCAACAGTAGGTAGGCTGGGCGAGCAGTACTTC. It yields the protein CASSYSTVGRLGEQYF.

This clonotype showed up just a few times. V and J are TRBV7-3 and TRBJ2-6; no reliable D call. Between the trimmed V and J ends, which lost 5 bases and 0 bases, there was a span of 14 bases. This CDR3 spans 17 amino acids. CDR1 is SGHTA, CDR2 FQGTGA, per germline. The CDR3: CASSLHHGSSGANVLTF. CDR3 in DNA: TGTGCCAGCAGCCTACATCACGGAAGCTCTGGGGCCAACGTCCTGACTTTC.

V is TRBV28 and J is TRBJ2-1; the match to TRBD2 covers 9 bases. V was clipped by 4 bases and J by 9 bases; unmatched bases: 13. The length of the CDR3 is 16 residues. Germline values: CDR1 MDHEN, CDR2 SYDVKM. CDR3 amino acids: CASSSPAGGRGIEQFF. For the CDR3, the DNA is TGTGCCAGCAGTTCCCCAGCGGGGGGCCGCGGCATTGAGCAGTTCTTC.

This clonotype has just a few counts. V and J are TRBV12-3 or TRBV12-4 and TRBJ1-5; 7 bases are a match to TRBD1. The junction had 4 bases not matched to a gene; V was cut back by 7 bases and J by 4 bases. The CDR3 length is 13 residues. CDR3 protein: CASTLTGNQPQHF. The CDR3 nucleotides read TGTGCCAGCACCCTGACAGGGAATCAGCCCCAGCATTTT.

DNA of the CDR3: TGTGCCAGCAGCCCAGCTTGGACAGGGGATGAGACCCAGTACTTC. It specifies CASSPAWTGDETQYF. This rearrangement joins TRBV12-3 or TRBV12-4 to TRBJ2-5, with 9 bases aligning to TRBD1. The CDR3 spans 15 residues. V lost 6 bases to trimming and J lost 5 bases; unmatched junction nucleotides: 10.